The rows below give T cell receptor beta chains drawn from one sample of a study of spatial heterogeneity in lung cancer. TCRdb independently ran MiXCR on the 5' RACE reads; one entry per CDR3 protein. The profile shows over 10,000 distinct CDR3 sequences, around 3.2% of them singletons. The starting material was lung tumor tissue, obtained at surgery. These receptors were collected from a male donor with early-stage non-small cell lung cancer. Each CDR3 is given with its conserved first and last residue. D genes are given only for firm matches. Some rows mark clone size as missing; the rest say once, few, many or name a class of expanded clone.

size: few; D: .; V: TRBV27; J: TRBJ1-5; CDR3: CASSPGGGLGNQPQHF; DNA: TGTGCCAGCTCCCCCGGGGGCGGGCTTGGCAATCAGCCCCAGCATTTT
size: many; D: .; V: TRBV10-2; J: TRBJ1-5; CDR3: CATNQGLGQPQHF; DNA: TGCGCCACCAACCAGGGCCTAGGTCAGCCCCAGCATTTT
size: many; D: .; V: TRBV27; J: TRBJ2-1; CDR3: CASSPGTTDNEQFF; DNA: TGTGCCAGCAGTCCCGGGACGACAGACAATGAGCAGTTCTTC
size: many; D: TRBD2; V: TRBV12-3/TRBV12-4; J: TRBJ2-1; CDR3: CASSLDRTSGIYNEQFF; DNA: TGTGCCAGCAGTCTAGACCGGACTAGCGGGATCTACAATGAGCAGTTCTTC
size: many; D: TRBD2; V: TRBV11-2; J: TRBJ2-5; CDR3: CASSSGLAFETQYF; DNA: TGTGCCAGCAGCAGCGGACTAGCCTTCGAGACCCAGTACTTC
size: many; D: .; V: TRBV2; J: TRBJ2-2; CDR3: CASSELGRNTGELFF; DNA: TGTGCCAGCAGTGAACTCGGGCGGAACACCGGGGAGCTGTTTTTT
size: many; D: .; V: TRBV6-4; J: TRBJ2-7; CDR3: CASSDGPYEQYF; DNA: TGTGCCAGCAGTGACGGCCCCTACGAGCAGTACTTC
size: medium-sized; D: .; V: TRBV7-2; J: TRBJ1-1; CDR3: CASTGAESAFF; DNA: TGTGCCAGCACCGGCGCGGAGTCCGCCTTCTTT
size: many; D: .; V: TRBV18; J: TRBJ2-2; CDR3: CASSPVDGELFF; DNA: TGTGCCAGCTCACCAGTTGACGGGGAGCTGTTTTTT
size: many; D: TRBD1; V: TRBV30; J: TRBJ1-4; CDR3: CAWSRTGLNEKLFF; DNA: TGTGCCTGGAGCCGGACAGGTTTAAATGAAAAACTGTTTTTT
size: few; D: .; V: TRBV28; J: TRBJ1-2; CDR3: CASSLSVNNYGYTF; DNA: TGTGCCAGCAGTTTGTCCGTAAACAACTATGGCTACACCTTC
size: many; D: TRBD1; V: TRBV12-3/TRBV12-4; J: TRBJ2-7; CDR3: CASSPGQGPYEQYF; DNA: TGTGCCAGCAGTCCCGGACAGGGCCCCTACGAGCAGTACTTC
size: many; D: .; V: TRBV12-3/TRBV12-4; J: TRBJ2-3; CDR3: CASSFKGEADTQYF; DNA: TGTGCCAGCAGTTTCAAGGGGGAGGCAGATACGCAGTATTTT
size: many; D: .; V: TRBV28; J: TRBJ1-2; CDR3: CASSSKGGGPYGYTF; DNA: TGTGCCAGCAGTTCCAAGGGGGGAGGACCCTATGGCTACACCTTC
size: many; D: TRBD2; V: TRBV7-2; J: TRBJ2-7; CDR3: CASSLQGGGNSYEQYF; DNA: TGTGCCAGCAGCTTACAGGGCGGGGGGAACTCCTACGAGCAGTACTTC
size: many; D: .; V: TRBV6-2/TRBV6-3; J: TRBJ2-7; CDR3: CASSSTDSYEQYF; DNA: TGTGCCAGCAGTTCGACTGATTCCTACGAGCAGTACTTC
size: many; D: .; V: TRBV7-9; J: TRBJ1-4; CDR3: CASSLGTLQLGEKLFF; DNA: TGTGCCAGCAGCTTAGGGACCCTCCAACTGGGTGAAAAACTGTTTTTT
size: many; D: .; V: TRBV6-9; J: TRBJ1-5; CDR3: CASSLKLRVSYSNQPQHF; DNA: TGTGCCAGCAGTTTAAAGCTCAGGGTTTCCTATAGCAATCAGCCCCAGCATTTT
size: many; D: TRBD1; V: TRBV3-1; J: TRBJ1-3; CDR3: CASSQRGPGGTGNTIYF; DNA: TGTGCCAGCAGCCAACGGGGGCCAGGGGGGACTGGAAACACCATATATTTT
size: many; D: TRBD2; V: TRBV5-1; J: TRBJ2-7; CDR3: CASSLWGAPGLAGNYEQYF; DNA: TGCGCCAGCAGCTTGTGGGGCGCCCCGGGACTAGCGGGGAACTACGAGCAGTACTTC
size: many; D: TRBD1; V: TRBV5-6; J: TRBJ1-6; CDR3: CASSWGQGSSPLHF; DNA: TGTGCCAGCAGCTGGGGACAGGGTAGTTCACCCCTCCACTTT
size: many; D: .; V: TRBV11-2; J: TRBJ1-6; CDR3: CASSLVSGARSPLHF; DNA: TGTGCCAGCAGCTTAGTCTCAGGGGCTAGGTCACCCCTCCACTTT
size: hyperexpanded; D: TRBD1; V: TRBV6-5; J: TRBJ2-1; CDR3: CASSYGTGGHEQFF; DNA: TGTGCCAGCAGTTACGGGACAGGGGGCCATGAGCAGTTCTTC
size: many; D: .; V: TRBV6-5; J: TRBJ1-1; CDR3: CASSYNRRGGTEAFF; DNA: TGTGCCAGCAGTTATAATCGAAGGGGAGGCACTGAAGCTTTCTTT
size: many; D: TRBD2; V: TRBV7-6; J: TRBJ2-1; CDR3: CASIPSGGPYNEQFF; DNA: TGTGCCAGCATCCCAAGCGGGGGTCCCTACAATGAGCAGTTCTTC
size: many; D: TRBD1; V: TRBV7-9; J: TRBJ1-6; CDR3: CASSLVVGTDNSPLHF; DNA: TGTGCCAGCAGCTTAGTAGTCGGGACAGATAATTCACCCCTCCACTTT
size: few; D: TRBD1; V: TRBV20-1; J: TRBJ2-6; CDR3: CSARDVRTGGSGANVLTF; DNA: TGCAGTGCTAGAGATGTAAGGACAGGGGGCTCTGGGGCCAACGTCCTGACTTTC
size: .; D: TRBD2; V: TRBV14; J: TRBJ2-1; CDR3: CASSQDGRGGKNEQFF; DNA: TGTGCCAGCAGCCAAGATGGGCGGGGGGGCAAAAATGAGCAGTTCTTC
size: many; D: TRBD1; V: TRBV20-1; J: TRBJ1-5; CDR3: CSARKTGALGQPQHF; DNA: TGCAGTGCTAGAAAGACAGGGGCTTTGGGGCAGCCCCAGCATTTT
size: many; D: .; V: TRBV21-1; J: TRBJ2-1; CDR3: CASSNRGLDCRDEQFF; DNA: TGTGCCAGCAGCAACCGGGGACTAGATTGTCGCGATGAGCAGTTCTTC
size: many; D: TRBD1; V: TRBV7-9; J: TRBJ1-2; CDR3: CASSLEGTEDGYTF; DNA: TGTGCCAGCAGCTTAGAAGGGACAGAGGATGGCTACACCTTC
size: many; D: TRBD2; V: TRBV6-5; J: TRBJ2-5; CDR3: CASSSGGGSGETQYF; DNA: TGTGCCAGCAGTTCTGGGGGGGGGTCCGGGGAGACCCAGTACTTC
size: many; D: TRBD1; V: TRBV19; J: TRBJ1-5; CDR3: CASNLQGGRPQHF; DNA: TGTGCCAGTAACCTTCAGGGGGGACGGCCCCAGCATTTT
size: medium-sized; D: .; V: TRBV7-6; J: TRBJ1-1; CDR3: CASSSGGVTEAFF; DNA: TGTGCCAGCAGCTCCGGTGGAGTCACTGAAGCTTTCTTT
size: .; D: .; V: TRBV5-1; J: TRBJ1-1; CDR3: CASSLALGANTEAFF; DNA: TGCGCCAGCAGCTTGGCCTTAGGGGCGAACACTGAAGCTTTCTTT
size: few; D: TRBD2; V: TRBV4-3; J: TRBJ2-3; CDR3: CASSQGRRSGGADTQYF; DNA: TGCGCCAGCAGCCAAGGTCGGCGTAGCGGGGGGGCAGATACGCAGTATTTT
size: medium-sized; D: TRBD1; V: TRBV7-8; J: TRBJ1-5; CDR3: CASSLGTGFEPQHF; DNA: TGTGCCAGCAGCTTAGGGACAGGTTTTGAGCCCCAGCATTTT
size: .; D: .; V: TRBV6-6; J: TRBJ2-7; CDR3: CASSYMGSSYEQYF; DNA: TGTGCCAGCAGTTACATGGGGAGCTCCTACGAGCAGTACTTC
size: many; D: .; V: TRBV7-2; J: TRBJ2-5; CDR3: CASSRESISQYF; DNA: TGTGCCAGCAGCCGGGAGTCAATTTCCCAGTACTTC
size: many; D: TRBD2; V: TRBV11-2; J: TRBJ2-1; CDR3: CASSLDFRGVAEQFF; DNA: TGTGCCAGCAGCTTAGACTTTCGGGGGGTAGCTGAGCAGTTCTTC
size: many; D: .; V: TRBV3-1; J: TRBJ2-2; CDR3: CASSHFHRVTVTGELFF; DNA: TGTGCCAGCAGCCACTTTCACAGGGTAACGGTCACCGGGGAGCTGTTTTTT
size: many; D: .; V: TRBV30; J: TRBJ2-2; CDR3: CAWSVRGGTGELFF; DNA: TGTGCCTGGAGTGTACGGGGAGGCACCGGGGAGCTGTTTTTT
size: many; D: .; V: TRBV12-3/TRBV12-4; J: TRBJ2-2; CDR3: CASSFSGGELFF; DNA: TGTGCCAGCAGTTTTTCGGGAGGGGAGCTGTTTTTT
size: many; D: .; V: TRBV6-1; J: TRBJ2-7; CDR3: CASSEYPPDPGPNTYEQYF; DNA: TGTGCCAGCAGTGAATATCCACCGGACCCTGGACCAAACACCTACGAGCAGTACTTC
size: many; D: TRBD2; V: TRBV7-2; J: TRBJ2-5; CDR3: CASSTNVAGGGETQYF; DNA: TGTGCCAGCAGCACAAATGTAGCGGGGGGTGGGGAGACCCAGTACTTC
size: many; D: .; V: TRBV18; J: TRBJ1-4; CDR3: CASSPPGTTNEKLFF; DNA: TGTGCCAGCTCACCACCGGGGACAACTAATGAAAAACTGTTTTTT
size: many; D: .; V: TRBV20-1; J: TRBJ2-3; CDR3: CSATSMTGGQTDTQYF; DNA: TGCAGTGCTACCTCTATGACGGGGGGCCAAACAGATACGCAGTATTTT
size: many; D: .; V: TRBV4-1; J: TRBJ1-5; CDR3: CASSHADGSNQPQHF; DNA: TGCGCCAGCAGCCATGCCGACGGTAGCAATCAGCCCCAGCATTTT
size: many; D: TRBD1; V: TRBV5-1; J: TRBJ2-4; CDR3: CASSLGGTGPKNIQYF; DNA: TGCGCCAGCAGCTTGGGGGGGACAGGGCCAAAAAACATTCAGTACTTC
size: medium-sized; D: TRBD1; V: TRBV29-1; J: TRBJ1-2; CDR3: CSVGSTGVGYTF; DNA: TGCAGCGTGGGGTCTACAGGGGTCGGCTACACCTTC
size: few; D: TRBD1; V: TRBV5-4; J: TRBJ1-6; CDR3: CASRRQGATSPLHF; DNA: TGTGCCAGCAGAAGACAGGGGGCCACTTCACCCCTCCACTTT
size: medium-sized; D: .; V: TRBV7-9; J: TRBJ2-3; CDR3: CASSLALLTDTQYF; DNA: TGTGCCAGCAGCTTAGCGCTCTTGACAGATACGCAGTATTTT
size: many; D: .; V: TRBV7-2; J: TRBJ1-5; CDR3: CASSFQKQPQHF; DNA: TGTGCCAGCAGCTTCCAAAAACAGCCCCAGCATTTT
size: many; D: TRBD2; V: TRBV29-1; J: TRBJ2-3; CDR3: CSFRGVQDTQYF; DNA: TGCAGCTTTCGGGGGGTTCAAGATACGCAGTATTTT
size: many; D: TRBD2; V: TRBV6-1; J: TRBJ2-1; CDR3: CASRYLAGGRNEQFF; DNA: TGTGCCAGCAGATATCTAGCGGGGGGTCGCAATGAGCAGTTCTTC